The next 32 T cell receptor beta chains were all read from a single sample in a study of blood T cell repertoires in COVID-19. Assay used: immunoSEQ multiplex PCR; TCRdb lists only in-frame clones, some missing. The sample gives some 250,000 clones, over 75% of which show up once; 1.9% is in the top ten. The sample consisted of peripheral blood. All receptors derive from a young man who had recovered from COVID-19.

V usage is TRBV6-5 and J usage is TRBJ2-5; 9 bases match TRBD2. Germline CDR1 is MNHEY and CDR2 is SVGAGI. V dropped 6 bases and J dropped 4; count of bases not matched to a gene: 9. The CDR3 has 15 residues. In nucleotides, the CDR3 is TGTGCCAGCAGCTTTACCGGGACTAGCCTAGAGACCCAGTACTTC. Translating it yields CASSFTGTSLETQYF.

The genes are TRBV5-1 and TRBJ2-3, with 10 bases lining up with TRBD2. The V and J ends lost 4 bases and 3 bases, in that order; junction bases with no gene match: 8. The CDR3 is 16 residues long. The germline V gene has CDR1 SGHRS and CDR2 YFSETQ. The CDR3 bases are TGCGCCAGCAGCGGGGCAGCGGGGGGGCCGACAGATACGCAGTATTTT. Translating gives CASSGAAGGPTDTQYF.

The chain is built from TRBV21-1 and TRBJ2-7; the table's D call of TRBD2 was not tested on the DNA. TRBV21-1 is deemed a pseudogene. This CDR3 contains 14 residues. The CDR3 spells CASSKEGCSYEQYV. The CDR3 DNA is TGTGCCAGCAGCAAGGAGGGGTGCTCCTACGAGCAGTACGTC.

The V and J genes are TRBV15 and TRBJ1-4; D remains ambiguous. The V end was cut by 0 bases, the J end by 0 bases, with 17 bases between. This CDR3 is built from 19 residues. CDR1 is LNHNV, CDR2 YYDKDF, per germline (reference sequence). CDR3 nucleotide sequence: TGTGCCACCAGCAGAGATCAGAGAGGGATTTTTGCAACTAATGAAAAACTGTTTTTT. Its protein is CATSRDQRGIFATNEKLFF.

This clone was picked up one time. This chain connects TRBV4-1 to TRBJ1-3, with D unclear. This CDR3 has 16 residues. Germline V gene lookup returns CDR1 MGHRA and CDR2 YSYEKL. V lost 1 base and J lost 2, with 12 bases in between. The DNA for the CDR3 is TGCGCCAGCAGCCAAGTCGGCGGGATCCCTGGAAACACCATATATTTT. This encodes CASSQVGGIPGNTIYF.

The J gene is TRBJ1-2, the V gene TRBV4-2; 7 bases map to TRBD1. Trimming removed 0 bases from V and 4 bases from J; junction bases left unmatched: 8. The germline gives CDR1 LGHNA, CDR2 YNFKEQ. The CDR3 is 16 residues long. CDR3 DNA sequence: TGTGCCAGCAGCCAAGATCCCTCCGGGACAGCCTATGGCTACACCTTC. This translates into CASSQDPSGTAYGYTF.

In its sample, this clone was seen once. The rearrangement links TRBV12-3 or TRBV12-4 to TRBJ1-1; D gene ambiguous. The CDR3 is 12 amino acids. V lost 6 bases and J lost 5, with 10 bases in between. Written as DNA, the CDR3 is TGTGCCAGCAGCCCGTATATTACTGAAGCTTTCTTT. This sequence encodes CASSPYITEAFF.

This chain connects TRBV7-2 to TRBJ1-5, with D unresolved. Germline V gives CDR1 SGHTA, CDR2 FQGNSA. This CDR3 is built from 14 residues. V lost 4 bases, J lost 0 bases, and 7 bases lay in between. The CDR3 DNA is TGTGCCAGCAGCTACTATTATAGCAATCAGCCCCAGCATTTT. Residues: CASSYYYSNQPQHF. Based on the CDR3 plus reference TRBV7-2 and TRBJ1-5, the full variable domain is GAGVSQSPSNKVTEKGKDVELRCDPISGHTALYWYRQSLGQGLEFLIYFQGNSAPDKSGLPSDRFSAERTGGSVSTLTIQRTQQEDSAVYLCASSYYYSNQPQHFGDGTRLSIL.

This rearrangement joins TRBV12-5 to TRBJ2-3; D ambiguous. This CDR3 is built from 13 residues. Trimming removed 5 bases at V and 8 bases at J, with 14 bases between. CDR1 and CDR2 (germline): LGHNT, FRNRAP. This chain's CDR3 is CASGQEVVGTQYF. DNA for the CDR3: TGTGCTAGTGGTCAGGAAGTGGTCGGTACGCAGTATTTT.

This clone was found once. The chain is built from TRBV4-2 and TRBJ2-5; D remains ambiguous. CDR3 length equals 13 residues. V was trimmed by 4 bases and J by 1 base, leaving 7 bases between them. The germline CDR1 and CDR2 sequences are LGHNA and YNFKEQ. The DNA for the CDR3 is TGTGCCAGCAGCCCACAGACCCAAGAGACCCAGTACTTC. It translates to CASSPQTQETQYF.

There are a few counts of this clone. The J gene is TRBJ2-3, the V gene TRBV25-1, with 9 bases fitting TRBD2. Trimming took 4 bases from V and 0 from J; bases not matched to a gene: 11. The CDR3 covers 18 residues. Germline CDR1 and CDR2: MGHDK and SYGVNS. The CDR3 nucleotides read TGTGCCAGCAGTGTCGAACTGGCTAGCGGGAAAAGCACAGATACGCAGTATTTT. As protein: CASSVELASGKSTDTQYF.

This chain joins TRBV7-3 and TRBJ2-1, with D uncertain. Germline CDR1 SGHTA, CDR2 FQGTGA. V shed 0 bases and J shed 8 bases, with 8 bases lying between them. The CDR3 spans 13 residues. CDR3 sequence: CASSLTLRDEQFF. The CDR3 nucleotides read TGTGCCAGCAGCTTAACGCTTCGGGATGAGCAGTTCTTC.

CDR3 loop: CASSIQTGELFF. The CDR3 DNA follows: TGTGCCAGTAGTATTCAAACCGGGGAGCTGTTTTTT. The genes are TRBV19 and TRBJ2-2; the D is unclear. The CDR3 covers 12 residues. Germline assignment: CDR1 LNHDA and CDR2 SQIVND (reference sequence). V was cut by 3 bases and J by 5 bases, with 4 bases left in between.

The J gene is TRBJ1-2, the V gene TRBV9, with unresolved D. V was clipped by 1 base and J by 7 bases, with 8 bases between them. The germline V gene has CDR1 SGDLS and CDR2 YYNGEE. The CDR3 has 12 residues. This chain's CDR3 is CASSVLEGGYTF. As DNA, the CDR3 is TGTGCCAGCAGCGTACTGGAGGGTGGCTACACCTTC.

This chain links TRBV29-1 with TRBJ2-5, with a weak D call TRBD2 (5 bases). The V end lost 7 bases, the J end lost 1 base, and 10 bases lay between the germline ends. The CDR3 totals 12 residues. Germline assignment: CDR1 SQVTM and CDR2 ANQGSEA. The CDR3 is CSGRRGQETQYF. CDR3 nucleotides: TGCAGCGGGCGCCGGGGCCAAGAGACCCAGTACTTC.

V gene TRBV28 combines with J gene TRBJ1-4, with 7 bases that match TRBD1. The CDR3 sequence is 15 residues long. With 5 bases clipped from V and 2 bases from J, the junction kept 5 bases outside the gene matches. Germline V CDR1 and CDR2: MDHEN, SYDVKM. CDR3: CASSPQTGTNEKLFF. CDR3 coding DNA: TGTGCCAGCAGTCCCCAGACAGGGACTAATGAAAAACTGTTTTTT.

The CDR3 coding sequence is TGTGCCAGCAGGCCTCGGGTGGGGGAGCTGTTTTTT. Residues: CASRPRVGELFF. This chain links TRBV6-5 with TRBJ2-2; no definite D call. The CDR3 length is 12 residues. Germline V gene sequence: CDR1 MNHEY, CDR2 SVGAGI. V was cut by 6 bases and J by 8 bases, with 10 bases left in between.

The rearrangement uses TRBV19 and TRBJ2-2, with D possibly matching TRBD1 (5 bases). V lost 6 bases to trimming and J lost 5 bases, with 13 bases between them. The CDR3 contains 14 residues. CDR1 is LNHDA and CDR2 is SQIVND in the germline V gene (reference sequence). The CDR3 DNA reads TGTGCCAGTAGCGGCCAGGGTGATACCGGGGAGCTGTTTTTT. Translating it yields CASSGQGDTGELFF.

The rearrangement uses TRBV9 and TRBJ1-2, with TRBD1 matching over 9 bases. This CDR3 comprises 15 residues. The junction had 9 bases not matched to a gene; V was cut back by 3 bases and J by 6 bases. Per the germline V gene, CDR1 is SGDLS and CDR2 is YYNGEE. DNA for the CDR3: TGTGCCAGCAGCGGAGGACAGGGGATCATTGATGGCTACACCTTC. It codes for CASSGGQGIIDGYTF.

The chain couples TRBV19 to TRBJ2-1; D gene unclear. Between the trimmed V and J ends, which lost 6 bases and 3 bases, there was a span of 3 bases. The germline gives CDR1 LNHDA, CDR2 SQIVND (reference sequence). The length of the CDR3 is 11 residues. The CDR3 nucleotides are TGTGCCAGTAGCCTCTACAATGAGCAGTTCTTC. It translates to CASSLYNEQFF.

The table lists this clone with a count of one. The rearrangement uses TRBV12-1 and TRBJ2-4; the table's D call, TRBD2, was not checked against the DNA. TRBV12-1 is deemed a pseudogene. This CDR3 has 13 amino acids. Written as DNA, the CDR3 is TGTGCCAGCAGCCCCGTAGCCAAAAACATTCAGTACTTC. It yields the protein CASSPVAKNIQYF.

The chain couples TRBV11-2 to TRBJ2-6; D gene ambiguous. The CDR3 runs to 14 residues. Germline V gives CDR1 SGHAT, CDR2 FQNNGV. Trimming stripped 5 bases from V and 2 bases from J, with 7 bases between. This CDR3 reads CASSLPPGANVLTF. CDR3 DNA sequence: TGTGCCAGCAGCCTACCGCCTGGGGCCAACGTCCTGACTTTC.

This chain uses TRBV29-1 with TRBJ1-2, with D possibly being TRBD1 (6 bases). Germline CDR1 and CDR2: SQVTM and ANQGSEA. Trimming stripped 7 bases from V and 8 bases from J, with 17 bases between. This CDR3 is 12 amino acids long. CDR3 sequence (DNA): TGCAGCGCCTATCAAGGGACACGGGGCTACACCTTC. The encoded protein is CSAYQGTRGYTF.

The chain combines TRBV27 with TRBJ2-5; 9 bases are a match to TRBD2. The CDR3 length is 14 residues. V lost 8 bases to trimming and J lost 3 bases; unmatched junction nucleotides: 7. From germline, CDR1 is MNHEY and CDR2 SMNVEV (reference sequence). CDR3 nucleotide sequence: TGTGCCAGCCGAATGCTAGCGGGAAAAGAGACCCAGTACTTC. Protein product: CASRMLAGKETQYF.

This chain connects TRBV7-3 to TRBJ1-1; D is unresolved. Germline CDR1 reads SGHTA; CDR2 reads FQGTGA. V was pared by 3 bases and J by 8 bases, with 4 bases between. The CDR3 has 10 residues. Here the CDR3 reads CASSLTEAFF. CDR3 DNA: TGTGCCAGCAGCTTGACAGAAGCTTTCTTT. The variable domain in full, with the rest retrieved from reference TRBV7-3 and TRBJ1-1, is GAGVSQTPSNKVTEKGKYVELRCDPISGHTALYWYRQSLGQGPEFLIYFQGTGAADDSGLPNDRFFAVRPEGSVSTLKIQRTERGDSAVYLCASSLTEAFFGQGTRLTVV.

In its sample, this clone was seen a few times. The chain combines TRBV9 with TRBJ2-2, with D possibly being TRBD1 (6 bases). From germline, CDR1 is SGDLS and CDR2 YYNGEE. The CDR3 runs to 15 residues. The V end was cut by 2 bases, the J end by 1 base, with 9 bases between. This chain's CDR3 is CASSVGHQNTGELFF. In nucleotides, the CDR3 is TGTGCCAGCAGCGTGGGACACCAGAACACCGGGGAGCTGTTTTTT. The complete variable domain, with remaining parts taken from reference TRBV9 and TRBJ2-2, reads DSGVTQTPKHLITATGQRVTLRCSPRSGDLSVYWYQQSLDQGLQFLIQYYNGEERAKGNILERFSAQQFPDLHSELNLSSLELGDSALYFCASSVGHQNTGELFFGEGSRLTVL.

The chain carries TRBV18 and TRBJ1-6, with a weak D call TRBD1 (6 bases). V lost 4 bases and J lost 5, with 12 bases in between. Germline V gene lookup returns CDR1 KGHSH and CDR2 LQKENI. The CDR3 extends over 15 amino acids. CDR3 nucleotide sequence: TGTGCCAGCTCACTCTTCCACAGGGATAATTCACCCCTCCACTTT. This gives the protein CASSLFHRDNSPLHF.

The rearrangement uses TRBV5-1 and TRBJ2-3; 9 positions match TRBD1. The junction had 8 bases not matched to a gene; V was cut back by 5 bases and J by 4 bases. The CDR3 contains 15 residues. Germline V gene lookup returns CDR1 SGHRS and CDR2 YFSETQ. The CDR3 region is CASSRSGQGPDTQYF. CDR3 DNA sequence: TGCGCCAGCAGTCGCTCGGGACAGGGCCCAGATACGCAGTATTTT. Drawing the rest from reference TRBV5-1 and TRBJ2-3, the complete variable domain is KAGVTQTPRYLIKTRGQQVTLSCSPISGHRSVSWYQQTPGQGLQFLFEYFSETQRNKGNFPGRFSGRQFSNSRSEMNVSTLELGDSALYLCASSRSGQGPDTQYFGPGTRLTVL.

The chain couples TRBV14 to TRBJ1-3; 11 bases map to TRBD1. The germline CDR1 and CDR2 sequences are SGHDN and FVKESK. The CDR3 spans 19 residues. V dropped 4 bases and J dropped 8; count of bases not matched to a gene: 19. The CDR3 DNA follows: TGTGCCAGCAGCCTCCGGGACAGGGGGGTTCTTTGCCAGAGGGACACCATATATTTT. Translation gives CASSLRDRGVLCQRDTIYF.

The V call is TRBV5-1, the J call TRBJ1-3, with 7 bases identical to TRBD1. The length of the CDR3 is 15 residues. V gave up 0 bases and J gave up 8 bases; unmatched junction bases: 8. Germline values: CDR1 SGHRS, CDR2 YFSETQ. The CDR3, as DNA: TGCGCCAGCAGCTTGGCCCGGGGCAGGGGGGACACCATATATTTT. This translates into CASSLARGRGDTIYF.

J is TRBJ2-7 and V is TRBV7-2; 9 positions agree with TRBD2. V dropped 5 bases and J dropped 7; count of bases not matched to a gene: 15. The CDR3 totals 16 residues. CDR1 SGHTA and CDR2 FQGNSA come from the germline V gene. The CDR3 loop reads CASSIDSGGVYREQYV. DNA of the CDR3: TGTGCCAGCAGCATAGATAGCGGGGGAGTCTATCGTGAGCAGTACGTC.

The chain is built from TRBV2 and TRBJ2-1; the match to TRBD2 covers 7 bases. Germline V gene data show CDR1 as SNHLY and CDR2 as FYNNEI. Losses at the gene ends were 8 bases for V and 3 bases for J; bases not matched to a gene: 10. CDR3 length equals 15 residues. This CDR3 reads CASSLADPLYNEQFF. In DNA, the CDR3 is TGTGCCAGCTCGCTAGCGGATCCCCTCTACAATGAGCAGTTCTTC.